A single sample gave rise to the 32 T cell receptor beta chains below, sequenced in a study of tissue T cells after allogeneic stem cell transplantation. The data were produced by immunoSEQ multiplex PCR, yet TCRdb's version contains in-frame clones alone and is incomplete. The table has under 4,500 clones, 52% seen once. Noted time point: mouse harvest day 7 after allogeneic transplant. Mouse grafts combined 10^7 T-cell-depleted bone marrow cells with 10^6 splenic CD5+ T cells. The sample taken for sequencing was lymph node tissue. All receptors derive from a female BALB/c mouse given C57BL/6 T cells with graft-versus-host disease after an allogeneic hematopoietic cell transplant.

This clone is labeled large. Any gene name here is a mouse gene name. Coverage ceases 1 residue before the CDR3 finishes, and the germline J gene fills in the end. This chain connects TRBV13-2 to TRBJ2-7; a weak D match, TRBD1 (7 bases). CDR3 length equals 12 residues. The ends were cut back, 0 bases at V and 7 bases at J, with 8 bases in the middle. Germline CDR1 and CDR2: NNHNN and SYGAGS (reference sequence). CDR3 DNA (partial): TGTGCCAGCGGTGATGGAGGGGGCGAACAGTAC. Translating it yields CASGDGGGEQY. In full, the CDR3 reads CASGDGGGEQYF.

As for this clone: Gene names denote mouse genes. The CDR3 is cut off 1 residue early in the read; its end comes from the germline J gene. The V gene is TRBV24, the J gene TRBJ2-2, with 9 bases identical to TRBD1. The CDR3 consists of 17 residues. Germline V gene lookup returns CDR1 KGHTA and CDR2 FRNEEI. V shed 3 bases, J shed 3 bases, and the junction held 8 bases outside the gene matches. CDR3 sequence: CASSLPPGQGDTGQLYF. Partial CDR3 DNA: TGTGCCAGCAGTCTCCCTCCGGGACAGGGTGACACCGGGCAGCTCTAC.

With regard to this clone: Gene names are mouse gene names. The read comes to an end 1 residue before the CDR3 does, leaving the germline J gene to fill in the end. This chain uses TRBV15 with TRBJ2-7; TRBD2 agrees at 7 bases. This CDR3 has 14 residues. V lost 6 bases to trimming and J lost 0 bases; unmatched junction nucleotides: 5. Germline V lookup: CDR1 SGHND, CDR2 FRSKSL. Here the CDR3 reads CASRYWGSSYEQYF. The part of the CDR3 DNA that was read is TGTGCCAGCAGGTACTGGGGTAGCTCCTATGAACAGTAC.

Concerning this clone: The genes are named according to mouse. The read terminates 1 residue before the CDR3 end, so the remaining end is supplied by the germline J gene. The chain joins TRBV15 to TRBJ2-7; 7 bases match TRBD2. V shed 6 bases, J shed 6 bases, and the junction held 5 bases outside the gene matches. CDR1 SGHND and CDR2 FRSKSL come from the germline V gene. The CDR3 has 12 amino acids. The CDR3 bases that were read are TGTGCCAGCAGACGCACTGGGGTTGAACAGTAC. Its translation is CASRRTGVEQY. The entire CDR3 protein is CASRRTGVEQYF.

This clone has a handful of counts. The genes and germline here are from mouse. Sequencing ends 1 residue short of the CDR3 end; the germline J gene provides the rest. The J gene is TRBJ1-4, the V gene TRBV5; TRBD1 matches at 8 bases. The V gene's germline CDR1 is LGHNA and CDR2 YNLKQL (reference sequence). The ends lost 2 bases at V and 3 bases at J; junction bases unmatched: 2. There are 15 residues in the CDR3. The CDR3 DNA, read in part, is TGTGCCAGCAGCCAACAGGGGGCAGCCAACGAAAGATTATTT. It is translated as CASSQQGAANERLF. The entire CDR3 reads CASSQQGAANERLFF.

This clone is classed as large. Mouse gene names apply. The CDR3 end falls 1 residue outside the read, so it is completed with the germline J gene. The J gene is TRBJ2-7, the V gene TRBV29, with 8 bases fitting TRBD1. The V gene end was trimmed by 7 bases and the J gene end by 6 bases; junction bases not matched to a gene: 5. The V gene's germline CDR1 is MSHET and CDR2 SYDVDS. The CDR3 is 12 amino acids. The part of the CDR3 DNA that was read is TGTGCTAGCACCTTCAGGGGGCCTGAACAGTAC. Its translation: CASTFRGPEQY. The full CDR3 protein is CASTFRGPEQYF.

About this clone itself: The gene names given are mouse names. The read terminates 1 residue before the CDR3 end, so the remaining end is supplied by the germline J gene. The chain carries TRBV13-3 and TRBJ1-4; the D gene is possibly TRBD1 (5 bases). V dropped 0 bases and J dropped 4 bases, with 7 bases sitting between them. The germline CDR1 and CDR2 sequences are NNHDY and SYVADS. The CDR3 is made up of 14 amino acids. The CDR3 reads CASSDAQDNERLFF. CDR3 DNA (partial): TGTGCCAGCAGTGATGCACAGGACAACGAAAGATTATTT.

This clone is labeled as large (0.1 to 1%). Mouse names are used for the genes. The CDR3 extends 1 residue past the end of the read, so its final part is completed from the germline J gene. The V gene is TRBV2, the J gene TRBJ2-7; TRBD2 is a possible D gene (6 bases). V was trimmed by 1 base and J by 4 bases, leaving 11 bases between them. This CDR3 has 14 residues. Germline lookup yields CDR1 LGHNA and CDR2 YSYQKL. The DNA read from the CDR3 is TGTGCCAGCAGCCAAGGGACTGCCGGATATGAACAGTAC. This encodes CASSQGTAGYEQY. The full-length CDR3 reads as CASSQGTAGYEQYF.

On this clone: Gene labels here are mouse ones. The read ends 1 residue early relative to the CDR3; the germline J gene fills the gap. This chain joins TRBV13-1 and TRBJ2-7, with 14 bases that match TRBD2. The CDR3 covers 15 residues. V gave up 3 bases and J gave up 6 bases; unmatched junction bases: 5. From germline, CDR1 is NSHNY and CDR2 SYGAGN. Partial CDR3 DNA: TGTGCCAGCAGTGGGGGGGGACTGGGGGGGCTTGAACAGTAC. Translating it yields CASSGGGLGGLEQY. The whole CDR3 region reads CASSGGGLGGLEQYF.

This clone was detected only a few times. Gene names and germline refer to mouse. Read sequence stops 1 residue before the CDR3 end, and the germline J gene provides the missing end. The V gene is TRBV29, the J gene TRBJ1-5; TRBD1 might be the D (6 bases). The CDR3 loop spans 14 amino acids. CDR1 and CDR2 from the germline V gene are MSHET and SYDVDS. Trimming took off 4 bases at V and 0 bases at J, with 7 bases between the two ends. The CDR3 here is CASSWDNNNQAPLF. CDR3 DNA (partial): TGTGCTAGCAGTTGGGACAATAACAACCAGGCTCCGCTT.

Note on this clone: Gene names and germline match the mouse. The read halts 1 residue ahead of the CDR3 end, with the missing end drawn from the germline J gene. The V and J genes are TRBV26 and TRBJ2-3, with 10 bases identical to TRBD2. The junction had 7 bases not matched to a gene; V was cut back by 5 bases and J by 8 bases. Germline V gene sequence: CDR1 KGHPV, CDR2 FQNQEV (reference sequence). The length of the CDR3 is 14 residues. The CDR3 protein is CASSFTGGGGTLYF. The covered CDR3 bases are TGTGCCAGCAGTTTCACTGGGGGGGGTGGAACGCTGTAT.

This clone is classed as medium-sized (0.01 to 0.1%). The listed genes are named as in mouse. Sequencing ends 1 residue short of the CDR3 end; the germline J gene provides the rest. The chain joins TRBV2 to TRBJ1-3; D is possibly TRBD1 (5 bases). CDR1 and CDR2 (germline): LGHNA, YSYQKL. The CDR3 length is 14 residues. Trimming removed 2 bases at V and 3 bases at J, with 8 bases between. The CDR3 bases that were read are TGTGCCAGCAGCCAACAGGGATTTGGAAATACGCTCTAT. Protein product: CASSQQGFGNTLY. The complete CDR3 reads CASSQQGFGNTLYF.

Of note for this clone: Any gene name here is a mouse gene name. The read ends 1 residue early relative to the CDR3; the germline J gene fills the gap. The chain employs TRBV29 and TRBJ2-3; 8 positions agree with TRBD1. V was clipped by 3 bases and J by 3 bases; unmatched bases: 5. Germline V gene lookup returns CDR1 MSHET and CDR2 SYDVDS. The CDR3 has 15 amino acids. Here the CDR3 reads CASSFTRGRAETLYF. The part of the CDR3 DNA that was read is TGTGCTAGCAGTTTCACCAGGGGGCGGGCAGAAACGCTGTAT.

This clone is large within its sample. The germline and genes are mouse ones. Incomplete CDR3 DNA: TGTGCAAGCAGCTTGATGGGGAGCTCCTATGAACAGTAC. It codes for CASSLMGSSYEQY. Given in full, the CDR3 is CASSLMGSSYEQYF. The chain recombines TRBV16 with TRBJ2-7; tentatively, D is TRBD2 (5 bases). The DNA ends 1 residue before the CDR3 does, and the rest of the CDR3 is filled in from the germline J gene. Per the germline V gene, CDR1 is SGHSA and CDR2 is FRNQAP. Trimming stripped 3 bases from V and 0 bases from J, with 9 bases between. The CDR3 sequence is 14 residues long. Complete variable domain (other parts from reference TRBV16 and TRBJ2-7): NAGVIQTPRHKVTGKGQEATLWCEPISGHSAVFWYRQTIVQGLEFLTYFRNQAPIDDSGMPKERFSAQMPNQSHSTLKIQSTQPQDSAVYLCASSLMGSSYEQYFGPGTRLTVL.

Relative to its sample, this clone is medium-sized. The listed genes are named as in mouse. The observed sequence ends 1 residue before the CDR3 terminus, with the missing tail filled in from the germline J gene. V and J are TRBV19 and TRBJ1-5; 7 bases line up with TRBD1. J was trimmed by 1 base and V by 5 bases; bases with no gene match: 0. Germline V gene sequence: CDR1 FNHDT, CDR2 SITEND (reference sequence). The CDR3 spans 13 residues. The CDR3 sequence: CASRGQNNQAPLF. Incomplete CDR3 DNA: TGTGCCAGCAGGGGACAGAACAACCAGGCTCCGCTT.

Concerning this clone: All gene names here are mouse names. The missing CDR3 end, 1 residue past where the read stops, is filled in from the germline J gene. This rearrangement joins TRBV2 to TRBJ2-5; 11 nucleotides match TRBD2. With V trimmed by 4 bases and J by 4 bases, 4 bases remained unmatched. Germline-derived CDR1 and CDR2 are LGHNA and YSYQKL. CDR3 size: 15 residues. This CDR3 reads CASSLDWGGEDTQYF. The part of the CDR3 DNA that was read is TGTGCCAGCAGCCTCGACTGGGGGGGGGAAGACACCCAGTAC.

As concerns this clone: Gene names denote mouse genes. The CDR3 end falls 1 residue outside the read, so it is completed with the germline J gene. The chain carries TRBV13-1 and TRBJ2-2, with 13 bases that match TRBD2. The CDR3 length is 16 residues. The J segment lost 3 bases and the V segment lost 5 bases, leaving 4 bases of the junction unmatched. In germline, CDR1 is NSHNY, CDR2 SYGAGN. Partial CDR3 DNA: TGTGCCAGCAGGGACTGGGGGGGCGCGGACACCGGGCAGCTCTAC. This translates into CASRDWGGADTGQLY. The whole CDR3 sequence is CASRDWGGADTGQLYF.

Turning to this clone: Mouse germline and gene names are used. The CDR3 goes on 1 residue after the read ends, and that part is filled in from the germline J gene. The chain carries TRBV13-2 and TRBJ2-1, with 11 bases matching TRBD2. The CDR3 has 15 amino acids. Germline V lookup: CDR1 NNHNN, CDR2 SYGAGS (reference sequence). The V segment lost 1 base and the J segment 6 bases; nucleotides outside the gene matches: 3. CDR3 region: CASGDNWGGVAEQFF. The CDR3 DNA, read in part, is TGTGCCAGCGGTGATAACTGGGGGGGCGTTGCTGAGCAGTTC.

This clone has just one count. Germline and genes: mouse. The read ends 1 residue early relative to the CDR3; the germline J gene fills the gap. The rearrangement links TRBV26 to TRBJ2-2, with D perhaps TRBD1 (6 bases). The CDR3 is made up of 13 amino acids. Between the trimmed V and J ends, which lost 8 bases and 1 base, there was a span of 8 bases. CDR1 and CDR2 from the germline V gene are KGHPV and FQNQEV (reference sequence). The sequenced CDR3 bases are TGTGCCAGCCGGGACATAAACACCGGGCAGCTCTAC. Translation gives CASRDINTGQLY. The whole CDR3 sequence reads CASRDINTGQLYF.

In regard to this clone: Gene names are mouse gene names. Incomplete CDR3 DNA: TGTGCCAGCGAGGGACAGACCTATAATTCGCCCCTCTAC. This encodes CASEGQTYNSPLY. The CDR3 in its entirety is CASEGQTYNSPLYF. The V gene is TRBV13-3, the J gene TRBJ1-6, with 7 bases matching TRBD1. The read ends 1 residue shy of where the CDR3 ends; the end is completed using the germline J gene. TRBJ1-6 falls under the ORF class, with uncertain function. Germline-derived CDR1 and CDR2 are NNHDY and SYVADS. This CDR3 is built from 14 residues. V lost 7 bases to trimming and J lost 2 bases; unmatched junction nucleotides: 3.

Remarks on this clone: The genes and germline here are from mouse. Coverage ceases 1 residue before the CDR3 finishes, and the germline J gene fills in the end. The chain has TRBV5 and TRBJ2-5, with D unclear. V lost 0 bases and J 6 bases, leaving 10 bases between the germline ends. In germline, CDR1 is LGHNA, CDR2 YNLKQL (reference sequence). The CDR3 totals 14 residues. The CDR3 sequence: CASSQDIGRDTQYF. The sequenced part of the CDR3 DNA is TGTGCCAGCAGCCAAGATATAGGGCGCGACACCCAGTAC.

Note on this clone: Gene names are the mouse ones. The observed sequence ends 1 residue before the CDR3 terminus, with the missing tail filled in from the germline J gene. The chain employs TRBV2 and TRBJ2-5, with D possibly matching TRBD2 (6 bases). V lost 4 bases to trimming and J lost 4 bases, with 9 bases between them. The CDR3 is 13 amino acids. Looked up from germline, CDR1 is LGHNA and CDR2 is YSYQKL. The CDR3 sequence: CASSLTGEDTQYF. CDR3 bases read: TGTGCCAGCAGCCTGACTGGAGAAGACACCCAGTAC. The full variable domain, rest sourced from reference TRBV2 and TRBJ2-5, is DPKIIQKPKYLVAVTGSEKILICEQYLGHNAMYWYRQSAKKPLEFMFSYSYQKLMDNQTASSRFQPQSSKKNHLDLQITALKPDDSATYFCASSLTGEDTQYFGPGTRLLVL.

This clone has only a few counts. These gene names are mouse names. From the germline J gene comes the end of the CDR3, since the read stops 1 residue before it. The chain recombines TRBV26 with TRBJ2-7, with TRBD2 matching 7 bases. The CDR3 is 14 residues long. The trim removed 0 bases at V and 7 bases at J, leaving 6 bases unmatched. CDR1 KGHPV and CDR2 FQNQEV come from the germline V gene (reference sequence). The CDR3 loop is CASSLSNWGGEQYF. The DNA read from the CDR3 is TGTGCCAGCAGTCTGTCAAACTGGGGAGGGGAACAGTAC.

This clone was seen more than once but under ten times. Gene labels here are mouse ones. The missing CDR3 end, 1 residue past where the read stops, is filled in from the germline J gene. The chain has TRBV19 and TRBJ2-7; TRBD1 matches 11 bases. V lost 4 bases, J lost 7 bases, and 4 bases stayed unmatched. The CDR3 sequence is 13 residues long. Germline values: CDR1 FNHDT, CDR2 SITEND (reference sequence). CDR3 loop: CASSPGQGGEQYF. The CDR3 bases that were read are TGTGCCAGCAGTCCGGGACAGGGGGGAGAACAGTAC.

Note on this clone: Gene names and germline match the mouse. Read data end 1 residue before the CDR3 end; the end is taken from the germline J gene. This chain links TRBV26 with TRBJ2-1, with 10 bases matching TRBD2. There are 15 residues in the CDR3. The germline V gene has CDR1 KGHPV and CDR2 FQNQEV (reference sequence). The V and J ends lost 2 bases and 3 bases, in that order; junction bases with no gene match: 1. The sequenced CDR3 bases are TGTGCCAGCAGTCTGGGACTGGGGGCCTATGCTGAGCAGTTC. This gives the protein CASSLGLGAYAEQF. The CDR3 in its entirety is CASSLGLGAYAEQFF.

A word on this clone: The gene names here belong to mouse. The sequenced CDR3 bases are TGTGCCAGCAGTCCTCTCGGGGGGCCGCTGTAT. Protein product: CASSPLGGPLY. The CDR3 as a whole reads CASSPLGGPLYF. The chain employs TRBV26 and TRBJ2-3; possibly TRBD2 for D (7 bases). The read ends 1 residue before the CDR3 terminus; that terminus is restored from the germline J gene. The CDR3 contains 12 residues. Germline assignment: CDR1 KGHPV and CDR2 FQNQEV (reference sequence). The V end was cut by 4 bases, the J end by 10 bases, with 12 bases between.

This clone appeared a single time. The gene names here belong to mouse. Coverage ceases 1 residue before the CDR3 finishes, and the germline J gene fills in the end. The chain employs TRBV13-3 and TRBJ1-6, with 9 bases identical to TRBD1. TRBJ1-6 is an ORF, with its function uncertain. The CDR3 spans 15 residues. V gave up 2 bases and J gave up 5 bases; unmatched junction bases: 2. Germline V lookup: CDR1 NNHDY, CDR2 SYVADS. CDR3 DNA (partial): TGTGCCAGCAGTGAAGGGGACAGGGATAATTCGCCCCTCTAC. Translating gives CASSEGDRDNSPLY. The CDR3, in full, reads CASSEGDRDNSPLYF.

For this clone: Genes and germline are mouse. The read ends 1 residue before the CDR3 terminus; that terminus is restored from the germline J gene. This chain joins TRBV15 and TRBJ2-7; TRBD1 might be the D (5 bases). V was clipped by 2 bases and J by 6 bases, with 5 bases between them. CDR1 and CDR2 (germline): SGHND, FRSKSL. There are 11 residues in the CDR3. Incomplete CDR3 DNA: TGTGCCAGCAGTTTAAGGGGTGAACAGTAC. Residues: CASSLRGEQY. The entire CDR3 reads CASSLRGEQYF.

A word on this clone: Genes here carry mouse names. Sequencing ends 1 residue short of the CDR3 end; the germline J gene provides the rest. The J gene is TRBJ2-3, the V gene TRBV13-2; 10 bases fit TRBD2. The CDR3 spans 17 residues. Germline-derived CDR1 and CDR2 are NNHNN and SYGAGS (reference sequence). V shed 3 bases, J shed 2 bases, and the junction held 9 bases outside the gene matches. The part of the CDR3 DNA that was read is TGTGCCAGCGGTGCGAACCGGGACTGGGGATCTGCAGAAACGCTGTAT. Its protein product is CASGANRDWGSAETLY. The CDR3 in its entirety is CASGANRDWGSAETLYF.

This clone was seen a single time. Here the gene names and germline are mouse. The sequenced fragment ends 1 residue before the CDR3 boundary, so the rest is inferred from the germline J gene. The rearrangement links TRBV13-3 to TRBJ1-6; perhaps TRBD1 as D (6 bases). TRBJ1-6 is noted as an ORF with a role that remains uncertain. From germline, CDR1 is NNHDY and CDR2 SYVADS. The CDR3 covers 16 residues. V shed 1 base and J shed 0 bases, with 8 bases lying between them. CDR3 sequence reads: CASSDLDSSYNSPLYF. The sequenced part of the CDR3 DNA is TGTGCCAGCAGTGATCTGGACAGTTCCTATAATTCGCCCCTCTAC.

As concerns this clone: The gene names here belong to mouse. CDR3 DNA, as far as it was read: TGTGCCAGCAGGACAGGGGGCCAGGCTGAGCAGTTC. It translates to CASRTGGQAEQF. The CDR3, in full, reads CASRTGGQAEQFF. This chain connects TRBV14 to TRBJ2-1; 10 positions match TRBD1. The read gets to within 1 residue of the CDR3 end, and the germline J gene fills in the rest. Losses at the gene ends were 5 bases for V and 7 bases for J; bases not matched to a gene: 3. Germline lookup yields CDR1 SGHDT and CDR2 FRDEAV. The CDR3 consists of 13 residues.

Concerning this clone: The gene symbols are mouse symbols. Read data end 1 residue before the CDR3 end; the end is taken from the germline J gene. J is TRBJ1-4 and V is TRBV26; 7 nucleotides agree with TRBD1. The J segment lost 0 bases and the V segment lost 5 bases, leaving 6 bases of the junction unmatched. Germline V CDR1 and CDR2: KGHPV, FQNQEV (reference sequence). The CDR3 totals 16 residues. CDR3 sequence reads: CASSSSGQISNERLFF. Partial CDR3 DNA: TGTGCCAGCAGTTCCTCGGGACAGATTTCCAACGAAAGATTATTT.